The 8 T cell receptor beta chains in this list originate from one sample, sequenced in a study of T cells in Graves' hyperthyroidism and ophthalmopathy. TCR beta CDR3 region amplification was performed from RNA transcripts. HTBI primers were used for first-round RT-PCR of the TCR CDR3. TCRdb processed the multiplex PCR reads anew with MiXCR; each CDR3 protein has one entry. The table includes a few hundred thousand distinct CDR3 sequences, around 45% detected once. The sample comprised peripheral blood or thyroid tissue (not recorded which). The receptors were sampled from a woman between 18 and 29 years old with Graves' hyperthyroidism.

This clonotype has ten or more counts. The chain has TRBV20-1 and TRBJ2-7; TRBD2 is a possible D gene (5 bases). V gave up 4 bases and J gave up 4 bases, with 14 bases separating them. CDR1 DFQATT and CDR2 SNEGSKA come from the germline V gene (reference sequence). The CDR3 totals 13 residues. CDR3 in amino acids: CSATRGSVYEQYF. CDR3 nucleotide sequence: TGCAGTGCTACCCGGGGTAGCGTTTACGAGCAGTACTTC.

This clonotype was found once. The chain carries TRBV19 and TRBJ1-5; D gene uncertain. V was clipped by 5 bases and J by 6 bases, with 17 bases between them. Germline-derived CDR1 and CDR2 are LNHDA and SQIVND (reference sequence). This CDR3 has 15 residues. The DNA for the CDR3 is TGTGCCAGTAGTCCCCGATCCCCGGGCCCTCAGCCCCAGCATTTT. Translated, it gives CASSPRSPGPQPQHF. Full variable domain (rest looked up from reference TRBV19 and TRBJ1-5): DGGITQSPKYLFRKEGQNVTLSCEQNLNHDAMYWYRQDPGQGLRLIYYSQIVNDFQKGDIAEGYSVSREKKESFPLTVTSAQKNPTAFYLCASSPRSPGPQPQHFGDGTRLSIL.

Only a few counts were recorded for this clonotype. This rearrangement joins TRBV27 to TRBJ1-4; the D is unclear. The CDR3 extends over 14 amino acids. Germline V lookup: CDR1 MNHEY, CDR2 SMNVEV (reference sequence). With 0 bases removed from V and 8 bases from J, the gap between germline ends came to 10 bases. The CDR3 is CASSLSPGPEKLFF. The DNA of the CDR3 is TGTGCCAGCAGTTTATCGCCCGGGCCCGAAAAACTGTTTTTT.

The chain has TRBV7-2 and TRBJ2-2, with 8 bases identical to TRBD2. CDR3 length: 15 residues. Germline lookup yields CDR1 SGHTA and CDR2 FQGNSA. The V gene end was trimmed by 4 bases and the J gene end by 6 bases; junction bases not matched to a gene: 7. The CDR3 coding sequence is TGTGCCAGCAGCTCCTTAACGGGAGGGCCCGGGGAGCTGTTTTTT. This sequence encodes CASSSLTGGPGELFF.

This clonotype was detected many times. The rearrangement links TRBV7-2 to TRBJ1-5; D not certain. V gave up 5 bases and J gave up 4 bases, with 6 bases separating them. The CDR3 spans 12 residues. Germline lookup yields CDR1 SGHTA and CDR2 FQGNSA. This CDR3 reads CASSGRNQPQHF. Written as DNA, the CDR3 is TGTGCCAGCAGCGGCAGGAATCAGCCCCAGCATTTT.

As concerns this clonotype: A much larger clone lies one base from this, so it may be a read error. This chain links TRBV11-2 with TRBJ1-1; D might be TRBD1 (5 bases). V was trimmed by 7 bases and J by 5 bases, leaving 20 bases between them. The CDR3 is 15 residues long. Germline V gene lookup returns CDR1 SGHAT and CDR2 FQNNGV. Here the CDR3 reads CASTLTTAGSTEAFF. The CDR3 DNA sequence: TGTGCCAGCACCCTCACGACAGCAGGGTCTACTGAAGCTTTCTTT.

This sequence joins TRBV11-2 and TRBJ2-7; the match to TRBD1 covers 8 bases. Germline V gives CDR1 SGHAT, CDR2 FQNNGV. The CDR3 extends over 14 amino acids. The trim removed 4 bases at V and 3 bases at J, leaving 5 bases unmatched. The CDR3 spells CASSYWTGFYEQYF. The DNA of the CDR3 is TGTGCCAGCAGCTATTGGACAGGGTTCTACGAGCAGTACTTC.

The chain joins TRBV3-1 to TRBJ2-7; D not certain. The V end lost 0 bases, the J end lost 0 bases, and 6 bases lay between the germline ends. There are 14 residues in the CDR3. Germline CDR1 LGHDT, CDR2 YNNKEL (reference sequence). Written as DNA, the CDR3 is TGTGCCAGCAGCCAAGATTTAGGCTCCTACGAGCAGTACTTC. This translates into CASSQDLGSYEQYF.